The 21 T cell receptor beta chains listed next were all sequenced from one sample in a study of cytomegalovirus exposure and HLA in healthy donors. Researchers ran the PCR with 60 Vbeta and 13 Jbeta primers. Using immunoSEQ multiplex PCR, the repertoire was profiled, and TCRdb retains in-frame clones only, with some absent. The sample carries over 100,000 clones, just under 75% recorded once. Sequencing was carried out using PBMCs. The receptors shown here come from a man aged 40-55 years in good health and CMV-seropositive.

The V call is TRBV7-9, the J call TRBJ1-1, with a tentative D call TRBD1 (5 bases). CDR3 size: 17 residues. The V gene's germline CDR1 is SEHNR and CDR2 FQNEAQ (reference sequence). V gave up 2 bases and J gave up 10 bases, with 26 bases separating them. CDR3 bases: TGTGCCAGCAGCTTAACTCGCGGGGACTCATCCCGTTTAAGAGCTTTCTTT. Residues: CASSLTRGDSSRLRAFF.

The rearrangement links TRBV28 to TRBJ2-7; 10 bases are shared with TRBD1. Germline V gives CDR1 MDHEN, CDR2 SYDVKM. The J segment lost 3 bases and the V segment lost 4 bases, leaving 18 bases of the junction unmatched. The CDR3 consists of 19 residues. CDR3 in DNA: TGTGCCAGCAGTTCTCCGGGACAGGGGAGTAGCGAGAGATTCTACGAGCAGTACTTC. Protein: CASSSPGQGSSERFYEQYF. The full variable domain, completed using reference TRBV28 and TRBJ2-7, is DVKVTQSSRYLVKRTGEKVFLECVQDMDHENMFWYRQDPGLGLRLIYFSYDVKMKEKGDIPEGYSVSREKKERFSLILESASTNQTSMYLCASSSPGQGSSERFYEQYFGPGTRLTVT.

This clone is a singleton in its sample. The V gene is TRBV11-3, the J gene TRBJ2-2; 10 bases are a match to TRBD1. Trimming took 4 bases from V and 4 from J; bases not matched to a gene: 3. The CDR3 runs 15 residues. In germline, CDR1 is SGHNT, CDR2 YENEEA. The CDR3, as DNA: TGTGCCAGCAGCTCCCGGACAGGGGGCACCGGGGAGCTGTTTTTT. This gives the protein CASSSRTGGTGELFF.

CDR3 region: CASSLRQGRFIDNQPQHF. The CDR3 DNA reads as TGTGCCAGCAGTTTACGACAGGGTAGGTTCATCGACAATCAGCCCCAGCATTTT. V gene TRBV27 combines with J gene TRBJ1-5; the match to TRBD1 covers 7 bases. The CDR3 consists of 18 residues. CDR1 and CDR2 (germline): MNHEY, SMNVEV (reference sequence). J was trimmed by 3 bases and V by 2 bases; bases with no gene match: 13.

The chain has TRBV27 and TRBJ2-2; 9 bases match TRBD1. J gave up 3 bases and V 2 bases, and 1 base lay outside the gene matches. CDR3 length: 15 amino acids. The V gene's germline CDR1 is MNHEY and CDR2 SMNVEV (reference sequence). CDR3 sequence reads: CASSLGDRDTGELFF. CDR3 nucleotides: TGTGCCAGCAGTTTAGGGGACAGGGACACCGGGGAGCTGTTTTTT.

The rearrangement joins TRBV28 to TRBJ1-2, with 7 bases identical to TRBD1. The CDR3 totals 14 residues. Germline V lookup: CDR1 MDHEN, CDR2 SYDVKM. Losses at the gene ends were 6 bases for V and 3 bases for J; bases not matched to a gene: 7. The CDR3 region has the DNA TGTGCCAGCAGCCATACAGGGGTGGACTATGGCTACACCTTC. Its protein product is CASSHTGVDYGYTF.

This chain connects TRBV29-1 to TRBJ2-7; 7 bases match TRBD2. Germline V gene lookup returns CDR1 SQVTM and CDR2 ANQGSEA. Trimming removed 1 base from V and 7 bases from J; junction bases left unmatched: 4. This CDR3 is 12 amino acids long. CDR3 sequence: CSVEGNSGEQYF. The CDR3 DNA reads as TGCAGCGTTGAAGGCAATAGCGGGGAGCAGTACTTC.

This chain links TRBV4-1 with TRBJ2-7; 8 bases are a match to TRBD1. The closer fit of TRBJ2-1 to the DNA end suggests the J call may be wrong. The length of the CDR3 is 13 residues. Germline CDR1 MGHRA, CDR2 YSYEKL. CDR3 loop: CASSQLQGDEQFF. DNA of the CDR3: TGCGCCAGCAGCCAACTACAGGGGGATGAGCAGTTCTTC.

This chain connects TRBV11-3 to TRBJ2-2; 9 bases agree with TRBD1. Germline V lookup: CDR1 SGHNT, CDR2 YENEEA. This CDR3 is 15 amino acids long. With V trimmed by 4 bases and J by 4 bases, 4 bases remained unmatched. In nucleotides, the CDR3 is TGTGCCAGCAGCTCACAGGGGGCCAGCACCGGGGAGCTGTTTTTT. It encodes CASSSQGASTGELFF.

J is TRBJ2-3 and V is TRBV14; tentatively, D is TRBD1 (5 bases). CDR1 and CDR2 from the germline V gene are SGHDN and FVKESK. V lost 2 bases to trimming and J lost 5 bases, with 8 bases between them. The CDR3 covers 13 residues. The CDR3 protein is CASSQQGRDTQYF. The CDR3 bases are TGTGCCAGCAGCCAACAGGGTAGAGATACGCAGTATTTT.

The J gene is TRBJ2-2, the V gene TRBV7-7; D not resolved. The CDR3 is 13 residues long. Germline V gene lookup returns CDR1 SSHAT and CDR2 FNYEAQ (reference sequence). The germline V and J ends were trimmed by 5 bases and 4 bases, with 8 bases remaining between them. The CDR3: CASSPERTGELFF. In nucleotides, the CDR3 is TGTGCCAGCAGCCCAGAACGCACCGGGGAGCTGTTTTTT.

CDR3 amino acids: CASSQDRGSYEQYF. CDR3 DNA: TGTGCCAGCAGCCAGGACAGGGGCTCCTACGAGCAGTACTTC. The V and J genes are TRBV5-4 and TRBJ2-7; 9 positions match TRBD1. J lost 0 bases, V lost 4 bases, and 2 bases had no gene match. The CDR3 runs to 14 residues. Germline V gene data show CDR1 as SGHNT and CDR2 as YYREEE (reference sequence).

This clone was detected only once. V gene TRBV6-4 combines with J gene TRBJ1-1, with D unclear. Germline V gene sequence: CDR1 MRHNA, CDR2 SNTAGT. V was trimmed by 0 bases and J by 1 base, leaving 3 bases between them. The CDR3 is 13 residues long. CDR3 in DNA: TGTGCCAGCAGTGACTCGGCGAACACTGAAGCTTTCTTT. This encodes CASSDSANTEAFF.

The rearrangement uses TRBV4-2 and TRBJ2-5; TRBD2 matches at 7 bases. The CDR3 totals 14 residues. The V gene end was trimmed by 1 base and the J gene end by 5 bases; junction bases not matched to a gene: 4. Germline CDR1 reads LGHNA; CDR2 reads YNFKEQ. In DNA, the CDR3 is TGTGCCAGCAGCCAAGGCGAGCGGGGTGAGACCCAGTACTTC. As protein: CASSQGERGETQYF.

This rearrangement joins TRBV12-5 to TRBJ1-5; D call uncertain. This CDR3 comprises 13 residues. CDR1 and CDR2 from the germline V gene are LGHNT and FRNRAP. The V end was cut by 1 base, the J end by 5 bases, with 6 bases between. CDR3 DNA sequence: TGTGCTAGTGGTTTGGGCAGTCATCAGCCCCAGCATTTT. Amino acid sequence: CASGLGSHQPQHF.

The rearrangement links TRBV29-1 to TRBJ1-1; 7 bases agree with TRBD1. Germline V gene sequence: CDR1 SQVTM, CDR2 ANQGSEA. V lost 5 bases and J lost 4; bases outside the gene matches: 7. CDR3 length equals 13 residues. The CDR3 DNA follows: TGCAGCGTTACACGACAGGGAATCACTGAAGCTTTCTTT. It translates to CSVTRQGITEAFF. Variable domain in full (rest from reference TRBV29-1 and TRBJ1-1): SAVISQKPSRDICQRGTSLTIQCQVDSQVTMMFWYRQQPGQSLTLIATANQGSEATYESGFVIDKFPISRPNLTFSTLTVSNMSPEDSSIYLCSVTRQGITEAFFGQGTRLTVV.

This chain connects TRBV6-5 to TRBJ2-3, with 10 bases aligning to TRBD2. Germline V gene lookup returns CDR1 MNHEY and CDR2 SVGAGI. The CDR3 has 14 residues. V lost 11 bases, J lost 4 bases, and 9 bases stayed unmatched. CDR3 DNA: TGTGCCGCGAGGGCTAGCGGGAGTTCAGATACGCAGTATTTT. Translating it yields CAARASGSSDTQYF.

The CDR3 protein is CATTGLGYNEQFF. The CDR3 DNA reads TGTGCCACGACAGGGCTAGGGTACAATGAGCAGTTCTTC. J is TRBJ2-1 and V is TRBV10-3; 7 bases agree with TRBD1. The CDR3 length is 13 residues. Germline-derived CDR1 and CDR2 are ENHRY and SYGVKD. With V trimmed by 10 bases and J by 4 bases, 7 bases remained unmatched.

V usage is TRBV5-1 and J usage is TRBJ1-1; no firm D call. V was cut by 4 bases and J by 1 base, with 11 bases left in between. Germline V gene sequence: CDR1 SGHRS, CDR2 YFSETQ. The CDR3 is 14 residues long. CDR3: CASSQASRNTEAFF. The CDR3 DNA reads TGCGCCAGCAGCCAGGCCAGTAGGAACACTGAAGCTTTCTTT.

With regard to this clone: Sequence at one end of the junction differs from germline and may be a read error. The gene calls are TRBV7-9 and TRBJ2-5; 8 bases agree with TRBD1. The CDR3 runs to 13 residues. Germline CDR1 SEHNR, CDR2 FQNEAQ (reference sequence). The CDR3 DNA sequence: TGTGCCAGCACCTCAGGGGGCCGAGAGGCCCAGTACTTC. Amino acid sequence: CASTSGGREAQYF.

The rearrangement links TRBV19 to TRBJ2-7; TRBD1 matches 9 bases. Germline CDR1 LNHDA, CDR2 SQIVND (reference sequence). The CDR3 totals 15 residues. Unmatched junction bases numbered 10, after V lost 4 bases and J lost 6 bases. The CDR3 is CASSTRITGGAEQYF. In DNA, the CDR3 is TGTGCCAGTAGTACCCGGATAACAGGGGGCGCCGAGCAGTACTTC. Drawing the rest from reference TRBV19 and TRBJ2-7, the complete variable domain is DGGITQSPKYLFRKEGQNVTLSCEQNLNHDAMYWYRQDPGQGLRLIYYSQIVNDFQKGDIAEGYSVSREKKESFPLTVTSAQKNPTAFYLCASSTRITGGAEQYFGPGTRLTVT.